Following are 10 T cell receptor beta chains from one sample sequenced in a study of neurological immune-mediated disorders. TCRdb reanalysed the 5' RACE reads using MiXCR and keeps one entry per CDR3 protein. This table holds over 11,000 distinct CDR3 sequences, about 10% found once. The sample comprised PBMCs. Every receptor here comes from a woman in her forties in good health.

The chain is built from TRBV20-1 and TRBJ2-1; D tentatively fits TRBD1 or TRBD2 (5 bases each). From germline, CDR1 is DFQATT and CDR2 SNEGSKA (reference sequence). This CDR3 is 14 amino acids long. Trimming left V 1 base short and J 10 bases short, with 17 bases between. CDR3 protein: CSARAGLESGEQFF. The CDR3 DNA reads as TGCAGTGCTAGAGCGGGGCTAGAGTCTGGAGAGCAGTTCTTC.

By sample fraction, this clonotype is medium-sized. This chain uses TRBV29-1 with TRBJ1-3; D perhaps matches TRBD1 (6 bases). V lost 5 bases and J lost 0, with 8 bases in between. CDR1 SQVTM and CDR2 ANQGSEA come from the germline V gene. The CDR3 has 13 amino acids. The chain's CDR3 is CSVQGNSGNTIYF. The CDR3, as DNA: TGCAGCGTTCAGGGGAACTCTGGAAACACCATATATTTT.

The table lists this clonotype with many counts. The CDR3 region is CASSQDQVTQYF. In nucleotides, the CDR3 is TGTGCCAGCAGCCAAGATCAAGTCACCCAGTACTTC. This chain joins TRBV3-1 and TRBJ2-5; no definite D call. CDR3 length: 12 residues. V shed 0 bases and J shed 8 bases, with 7 bases lying between them. Germline V lookup: CDR1 LGHDT, CDR2 YNNKEL (reference sequence).

This clonotype was seen ten or more times. V usage is TRBV5-1 and J usage is TRBJ2-1; D possibly corresponds to TRBD2 (6 bases). The CDR3 totals 15 residues. Trimming pared 5 bases from V and 6 bases from J, leaving 18 bases between. The germline V gene encodes CDR1 SGHRS and CDR2 YFSETQ. The DNA of the CDR3 is TGCGCCAGCAGGCCCGGGAGTCGGGCCGGCAATGAGCAGTTCTTC. Its protein product is CASRPGSRAGNEQFF.

This clonotype ranks as medium-sized. V usage is TRBV20-1 and J usage is TRBJ2-5; possibly TRBD1 or TRBD2 for D (5 bases each). The CDR3 spans 14 residues. Trimming left V 5 bases short and J 5 bases short, with 18 bases between. Germline values: CDR1 DFQATT, CDR2 SNEGSKA (reference sequence). CDR3 nucleotide sequence: TGCAGTGCTCCCCGGGACCCAAGGTCGGAGACCCAGTACTTC. Protein: CSAPRDPRSETQYF.

This clonotype occurred a few times. V is TRBV5-1 and J is TRBJ2-5; D not resolved. The V gene's germline CDR1 is SGHRS and CDR2 YFSETQ. The length of the CDR3 is 13 residues. V shed 0 bases and J shed 2 bases, with 5 bases lying between them. The CDR3 nucleotides read TGCGCCAGCAGCTTGGTACTACAAGAGACCCAGTACTTC. Translating gives CASSLVLQETQYF.

This clonotype has a single count. The chain couples TRBV18 to TRBJ1-5; tentatively, D is TRBD1 (6 bases). V lost 5 bases, J lost 6 bases, and 14 bases lay in between. The germline CDR1 and CDR2 sequences are KGHSH and LQKENI. The length of the CDR3 is 14 residues. CDR3 sequence (DNA): TGTGCCAGCTCAGTTGCAGGGGTTGGTCAGCCCCAGCATTTT. It specifies CASSVAGVGQPQHF.

The table lists this clonotype with many counts. The chain carries TRBV20-1 and TRBJ2-1, with 9 nucleotides matching TRBD2. In germline, CDR1 is DFQATT, CDR2 SNEGSKA (reference sequence). The CDR3 loop spans 12 amino acids. Losses at the gene ends were 5 bases for V and 9 bases for J; bases not matched to a gene: 5. The CDR3 coding sequence is TGCAGTGCTTGGGGAGCGGGAGGTGAGCAGTTCTTC. Translated: CSAWGAGGEQFF.

This clonotype was seen ten or more times. The V call is TRBV4-2, the J call TRBJ1-1, with no clear D. This CDR3 contains 12 residues. Germline V lookup: CDR1 LGHNA, CDR2 YNFKEQ. Trimming took off 1 base at V and 6 bases at J, with 6 bases between the two ends. The CDR3 DNA reads as TGTGCCAGCAGCCAAGCCCCCCCTGAAGCTTTCTTT. Encoded protein: CASSQAPPEAFF.

There are many counts of this clonotype. The genes are TRBV20-1 and TRBJ2-1, with 8 bases lining up with TRBD2. Germline V CDR1 and CDR2: DFQATT, SNEGSKA (reference sequence). The length of the CDR3 is 14 residues. CDR3: CRGANGRAYNEQFF. In DNA, the CDR3 is TGCAGGGGTGCCAACGGGAGGGCTTACAATGAGCAGTTCTTC.